These 27 T cell receptor beta chains were sequenced from one sample in a study of blood T cells in healthy people across ages. A J-beta primer mix and a sample-barcoded 5' primer were used in a second PCR of roughly 7 to 12 cycles. One entry per CDR3 protein results from TCRdb running MiXCR on the 5' RACE reads. The sample carries about 600,000 distinct CDR3 sequences, roughly 48% recorded once. Sequencing used blood. Receptors were obtained from a man older than 75 in good health.

The chain has TRBV28 and TRBJ2-7; no clear D. The CDR3 loop spans 18 amino acids. Germline V gene sequence: CDR1 MDHEN, CDR2 SYDVKM. V gave up 3 bases and J gave up 1 base, with 22 bases separating them. CDR3 protein: CASSFPPPDRPFSYEQYF. The CDR3, as DNA: TGTGCCAGCAGTTTTCCGCCGCCGGACCGTCCTTTTTCCTACGAGCAGTACTTC.

The V gene is TRBV3-1, the J gene TRBJ2-3, with 8 bases that match TRBD2. The CDR3 has 16 residues. Germline CDR1 reads LGHDT; CDR2 reads YNNKEL (reference sequence). The ends lost 0 bases at V and 2 bases at J; junction bases unmatched: 4. The CDR3 nucleotides read TGTGCCAGCAGCCAAGAAGGCGGGGGGTCCACAGATACGCAGTATTTT. This codes for CASSQEGGGSTDTQYF.

The chain links TRBV20-1 to TRBJ2-4, with 7 bases matching TRBD2. Gene TRBJ2-5 matches the end of the DNA better, so the J call may be wrong. Looked up from germline, CDR1 is DFQATT and CDR2 is SNEGSKA (reference sequence). This CDR3 has 15 amino acids. The CDR3: CSASAAGTGSETQYF. The CDR3 nucleotides read TGCAGTGCTAGTGCAGCGGGGACGGGGAGTGAGACCCAGTACTTC.

This clonotype was detected a few times. V gene TRBV6-5 combines with J gene TRBJ1-2; D call uncertain. Germline CDR1 reads MNHEY; CDR2 reads SVGAGI. V gave up 5 bases and J gave up 4 bases, with 11 bases separating them. The CDR3 length is 13 residues. The chain's CDR3 is CASSAAGGYGYTF. The CDR3 nucleotides are TGTGCCAGCAGTGCAGCGGGTGGCTATGGCTACACCTTC.

This chain links TRBV7-3 with TRBJ2-5, with 7 bases aligning to TRBD2. V gave up 6 bases and J gave up 4 bases; unmatched junction bases: 5. Germline CDR1 SGHTA, CDR2 FQGTGA. The CDR3 runs to 13 residues. DNA of the CDR3: TGTGCCAGCAGTCCGACTAGCCTAGAGACCCAGTACTTC. This gives the protein CASSPTSLETQYF.

This chain uses TRBV29-1 with TRBJ1-2; D ambiguous. This CDR3 spans 13 amino acids. The germline V gene encodes CDR1 SQVTM and CDR2 ANQGSEA. Trimming took off 3 bases at V and 3 bases at J, with 11 bases between the two ends. CDR3 amino acids: CSVDWIPDYGYTF. The DNA of the CDR3 is TGCAGCGTTGACTGGATTCCCGACTATGGCTACACCTTC.

V usage is TRBV19 and J usage is TRBJ2-4; TRBD2 agrees at 10 bases. Trimming removed 4 bases from V and 8 bases from J; junction bases left unmatched: 8. CDR3 length: 15 residues. The germline V gene encodes CDR1 LNHDA and CDR2 SQIVND (reference sequence). The CDR3 reads CASSRASGGSDIQYF. For the CDR3, the DNA is TGTGCCAGTAGTAGGGCTAGCGGGGGCTCGGACATTCAGTACTTC.

CDR3 region: CSVEQGFDEQFF. CDR3 bases: TGCAGCGTCGAGCAGGGGTTTGATGAGCAGTTCTTC. V gene TRBV29-1 combines with J gene TRBJ2-1; the D gene is possibly TRBD1 (6 bases). The CDR3 consists of 12 residues. Trimming left V 6 bases short and J 8 bases short, with 14 bases between. Germline CDR1 is SQVTM and CDR2 is ANQGSEA.

This clonotype was seen more than once but under ten times. This chain uses TRBV20-1 with TRBJ1-2; weak D call: TRBD1 (5 bases). There are 13 residues in the CDR3. Germline assignment: CDR1 DFQATT and CDR2 SNEGSKA (reference sequence). Trimming left V 3 bases short and J 5 bases short, with 13 bases between. This CDR3 reads CSARTVPLYGYTF. The CDR3, as DNA: TGCAGTGCTAGGACAGTACCTCTTTATGGCTACACCTTC.

V is TRBV5-1 and J is TRBJ1-2, with TRBD1 matching over 7 bases. J lost 2 bases, V lost 4 bases, and 8 bases had no gene match. The CDR3 loop spans 15 amino acids. Germline V gene lookup returns CDR1 SGHRS and CDR2 YFSETQ. The CDR3, as DNA: TGCGCCAGCAGCGCCCGGACAGGTCAAAACTATGGCTACACCTTC. It encodes CASSARTGQNYGYTF.

Worth noting for this clonotype: This may be a read error, as it is one base from a much larger clone. CDR3 amino acids: CASSETGERNTEAFF. The DNA for the CDR3 is TGTGCCAGCAGTGAGACAGGGGAACGGAACACTGAAGCTTTCTTT. The chain joins TRBV6-6 to TRBJ1-1; 8 bases match TRBD1. V was clipped by 5 bases and J by 1 base; unmatched bases: 6. The CDR3 is made up of 15 amino acids. Germline V gives CDR1 MNHNY, CDR2 SVGAGI (reference sequence).

This chain uses TRBV24-1 with TRBJ2-1; the match to TRBD1 covers 9 bases. Germline V CDR1 and CDR2: KGHDR, SFDVKD. With 7 bases clipped from V and 5 bases from J, the junction kept 8 bases outside the gene matches. CDR3 length: 15 residues. CDR3 loop: CATSAPGQGHNEQFF. CDR3 nucleotide sequence: TGTGCCACCAGCGCTCCGGGACAGGGTCACAATGAGCAGTTCTTC.

The chain carries TRBV18 and TRBJ1-2, with no clear D. Germline V lookup: CDR1 KGHSH, CDR2 LQKENI. Trimming shortened V by 3 bases and J by 8 bases, and 16 bases separated the two germline ends. The CDR3 loop spans 14 amino acids. In nucleotides, the CDR3 is TGTGCCAGCTCACCGGGATCCGATACGTGGGGCTACACCTTC. Its translation: CASSPGSDTWGYTF.

This clonotype was detected a few times. The chain carries TRBV4-2 and TRBJ2-4, with D perhaps assigned TRBD1 or TRBD2 (5 bases each). Trimming left V 3 bases short and J 1 base short, with 13 bases between. The CDR3 loop spans 16 amino acids. CDR1 is LGHNA and CDR2 is YNFKEQ in the germline V gene. The CDR3 region is CASSQMGDFAKNIQYF. For the CDR3, the DNA is TGTGCCAGCAGCCAGATGGGGGATTTCGCCAAAAACATTCAGTACTTC.

The rearrangement uses TRBV21-1 and TRBJ2-1; the table's D call of TRBD2 was not tested on the DNA. TRBV21-1 is an annotated pseudogene. The CDR3 is 15 amino acids. The CDR3 coding sequence is TGTGCCAGCAGCAAAGACGGGGCTAGCGGGAGTGAGCAGTTCTTC. This gives the protein CASSKDGASGSEQFF.

The V gene is TRBV20-1, the J gene TRBJ2-7; 10 nucleotides agree with TRBD1. The DNA matches TRBJ2-5 better at its end, which makes the J call doubtful. Germline loops: CDR1 DFQATT, CDR2 SNEGSKA (reference sequence). This CDR3 region has 15 residues. The CDR3 sequence: CSARDRDRGPETQYF. CDR3 DNA sequence: TGCAGTGCTAGAGACCGGGACAGGGGTCCAGAGACCCAGTACTTC.

This clonotype was seen only a few times. The J gene is TRBJ1-1, the V gene TRBV4-2; D perhaps matches TRBD1 (6 bases). Per germline, CDR1 LGHNA and CDR2 YNFKEQ. V was clipped by 0 bases and J by 5 bases, with 13 bases between them. The CDR3 is 15 residues long. CDR3 protein: CASSQDPTGRTEAFF. For the CDR3, the DNA is TGTGCCAGCAGCCAAGATCCAACAGGGAGAACTGAAGCTTTCTTT.

The chain links TRBV6-6 to TRBJ1-1; 10 positions agree with TRBD1. V dropped 5 bases and J dropped 2; count of bases not matched to a gene: 2. The CDR3 contains 14 residues. Germline values: CDR1 MNHNY, CDR2 SVGAGI (reference sequence). In DNA form, the CDR3 reads TGTGCCAGCAGTGACAGGGGGCTTAACACTGAAGCTTTCTTT. This encodes CASSDRGLNTEAFF.

The rearrangement uses TRBV12-3 or TRBV12-4 and TRBJ1-2; TRBD1 aligns across 8 bases. This CDR3 spans 13 amino acids. The V gene end was trimmed by 3 bases and the J gene end by 8 bases; junction bases not matched to a gene: 5. CDR3 nucleotides: TGTGCCAGCAGTTTGTTTCAGGGGGCAGGCTACACCTTC. It specifies CASSLFQGAGYTF.

This rearrangement joins TRBV10-2 to TRBJ2-3; possibly TRBD2 for D (6 bases). Trimming took off 5 bases at V and 0 bases at J, with 15 bases between the two ends. The germline CDR1 and CDR2 sequences are WSHSY and SAAADI. This CDR3 comprises 16 residues. The CDR3 reads CASSKLAEPSTDTQYF. The CDR3 DNA follows: TGCGCCAGCAGTAAACTAGCCGAACCAAGCACAGATACGCAGTATTTT.

V is TRBV29-1 and J is TRBJ2-3; TRBD1 aligns across 11 bases. Germline trimming cut 4 bases from V and 4 bases from J; bases unmatched to any gene: 13. The CDR3 consists of 17 residues. Germline lookup yields CDR1 SQVTM and CDR2 ANQGSEA. Written as DNA, the CDR3 is TGCAGCGTTGCCCACGGCGGGACAGGGGGTTCTGCAGATACGCAGTATTTT. Its translation is CSVAHGGTGGSADTQYF.

In DNA, the CDR3 is TGTGCCAGCAGCTTAAGGGGGGGGCCATCGGGCACAGATACGCAGTATTTT. It specifies CASSLRGGPSGTDTQYF. The chain carries TRBV11-3 and TRBJ2-3; D is possibly TRBD2 (7 bases). Germline V CDR1 and CDR2: SGHNT, YENEEA. V gave up 2 bases and J gave up 1 base, with 16 bases separating them. CDR3 length equals 17 residues.

As DNA, the CDR3 is TGTGCCAGCAGCCTAAGATTTGGACAGGGGGCGAACGAGCAGTACTTC. It is translated as CASSLRFGQGANEQYF. The V call is TRBV7-3, the J call TRBJ2-7; 11 bases align to TRBD1. The J segment lost 5 bases and the V segment lost 5 bases, leaving 11 bases of the junction unmatched. CDR3 size: 16 residues. Germline V gives CDR1 SGHTA, CDR2 FQGTGA.

V gene TRBV28 combines with J gene TRBJ2-7, with 8 bases fitting TRBD1. The germline V gene encodes CDR1 MDHEN and CDR2 SYDVKM. The ends lost 6 bases at V and 3 bases at J; junction bases unmatched: 10. This CDR3 is built from 15 residues. The CDR3 DNA reads as TGTGCCAGCAGCTTAGATGGACAGGGTCTCTACGAGCAGTACTTC. Protein: CASSLDGQGLYEQYF.

V gene TRBV12-5 combines with J gene TRBJ1-6, with D perhaps TRBD1 (5 bases). The germline gives CDR1 LGHNT, CDR2 FRNRAP. The CDR3 runs 14 residues. Trimming shortened V by 3 bases and J by 6 bases, and 9 bases separated the two germline ends. As DNA, the CDR3 is TGTGCTAGTGGTTTCAGGGCAGCTAATTCACCCCTCCACTTT. It specifies CASGFRAANSPLHF.

This clonotype has only a few counts. This chain connects TRBV20-1 to TRBJ2-2; possibly TRBD2 for D (7 bases). This CDR3 contains 15 residues. Germline-derived CDR1 and CDR2 are DFQATT and SNEGSKA (reference sequence). With 0 bases removed from V and 4 bases from J, the gap between germline ends came to 12 bases. In DNA form, the CDR3 reads TGCAGTGCTAGAGATGGGGGGGCAGGCACCGGGGAGCTGTTTTTT. It is translated as CSARDGGAGTGELFF.

The genes are TRBV5-1 and TRBJ2-1; no definite D call. CDR1 and CDR2 (germline): SGHRS, YFSETQ. V was trimmed by 4 bases and J by 6 bases, leaving 11 bases between them. The CDR3 has 13 amino acids. CDR3 protein: CASSEGPFNEQFF. DNA of the CDR3: TGCGCCAGCAGCGAAGGACCCTTCAATGAGCAGTTCTTC.